This TCR beta chain was identified in a study of molecular identifiers for immune sequencing clone quantification. The bulk TCR libraries were made with methods described before and with listed TCR primers. TCRdb passed the PCR reads through MiXCR, listing each CDR3 protein once. The table shows around 460,000 distinct CDR3 sequences, with about 20% occurring only once. The CDR3 has 15 residues. Details on this clonotype: Its antigen is undetermined.

CD8+CD4-CCR7+CD45RA+ cells were sorted as naive CD8 T cells. Study conclusions and caveats: Reportedly, one cell's Jurkat TCR RNA was detected within 1,100,000 naive CD8 cells. Naive cells had under 1% of molecules in clones above 20 RNA copies, effectors over 99%.

Material: naive CD8+ T cells from blood, with Jurkat cell RNA spiked in. Described subset: FACS-sorted CD8+CD4-CCR7+CD45RA+ naive T cells. This receptor was taken from a human donor in good health. Some libraries in this study had Jurkat cell RNA spiked in. The chain uses TRBV21-1 and TRBJ2-1; whether TRBD1, the table's D call, matches the DNA was not checked. TRBV21-1 is noted as a pseudogene. CDR3 nucleotide sequence: TGTGCCAGCAGCAGCCCCAGAACAGGGGGCTATGAGCAGTTCTTC. This codes for CASSSPRTGGYEQFF.